This T cell receptor (beta chain) was identified in a study of blood T cell repertoires in COVID-19. For the study at large: Samples representing acute and convalescent COVID-19 were sourced from the United States, Italy and Spain. From T cells, B-cell-depleted T cells, or PBMCs came the material, which was cDNA or gDNA.

In the source study's methods: Amplification of reference gene primers provided the estimated nucleated cell counts. Some clones are missing from TCRdb's copy, which holds only in-frame ones; the method was immunoSEQ multiplex PCR. V and J calls and clone size are given by that table; D and trimming were obtained from the DNA. The sample shows approximately 50,000 clones, 60% to 80% of them seen only once. The V gene end was trimmed by 5 bases and the J gene end by 4 bases; junction bases not matched to a gene: 5. Germline CDR1 is SGHAT and CDR2 is FQNNGV. The CDR3 sequence is 15 residues long. This TCR came from a man between 70 and 80 years old with active or convalescent COVID-19. Sequences were obtained from peripheral blood. V is TRBV11-2 and J is TRBJ1-2, with 12 bases that match TRBD1. CDR3 DNA sequence: TGTGCCAGCAGCCTCGGGACAGGGGGCGGCTATGGCTACACCTTC. Translated, it gives CASSLGTGGGYGYTF.